This TCR beta chain is drawn from a study of OX40 agonist ivuxolimab in advanced cancers. The table came from immunoSEQ multiplex PCR; TCRdb's copy has only in-frame clones and leaves some out. Of 85,000 to 130,000 clones listed, just over 90% were seen once; the top ten hold approximately 0.34%. Germline V gene data show CDR1 as SGHTA and CDR2 as FQGNSA. This CDR3 region has 17 residues. J gave up 2 bases and V 0 bases, and 6 bases lay outside the gene matches. The genes are TRBV7-2 and TRBJ2-7, with TRBD2 matching 11 bases. The sequencing used CD4+ or CD8+ T cells sorted from blood, collected in a trial of the OX40 agonist ivuxolimab. This clonotype was sampled from an adult with an advanced solid tumor such as melanoma, head and neck, liver or kidney cancer. In nucleotides, the CDR3 is TGTGCCAGCAGCTTAGCAACTAGCGGGAGAAGTCCCTACGAGCAGTACTTC. Translating it yields CASSLATSGRSPYEQYF.